These T cell receptor beta chains were read from a single sample in a study of T cell responses to AZD1222 COVID-19 vaccine. The method was immunoSEQ multiplex PCR; TCRdb's version includes in-frame clones alone and lacks a portion of them. The table has 130,000 to 150,000 clones, more than 75% seen once. The source material was peripheral blood, sampled on day 0 of MenACWY control vaccination. Source of these receptors: an adult in good health. The CDR3 runs from the conserved cysteine through the conserved F or W. Each record gives: clone size, J gene, V gene, D gene, CDR3 protein, CDR3 DNA. The D gene is left open where the match is weak. The size field is filled for only some rows; it gives once, few, many or a size class.

abundance: once; j_gene: TRBJ2-3; v_gene: TRBV27; d_gene: NA; CDR3aa: CASSRQVSTDTQYF; CDR3nt: TGTGCCAGCAGTCGACAGGTTAGCACAGATACGCAGTATTTT
abundance: NA; j_gene: TRBJ2-3; v_gene: TRBV5-1; d_gene: NA; CDR3aa: CASSPQGGSVTQYF; CDR3nt: TGCGCCAGCAGTCCTCAGGGTGGGTCAGTTACGCAGTATTTT
abundance: few; j_gene: TRBJ2-2; v_gene: TRBV11-3; d_gene: NA; CDR3aa: CASSLGRVTGELFF; CDR3nt: TGTGCCAGCAGCCTCGGTCGTGTGACCGGGGAGCTGTTTTTT
abundance: NA; j_gene: TRBJ1-1; v_gene: TRBV3-1/TRBV3-2; d_gene: NA; CDR3aa: CASSLRTANTEAFF; CDR3nt: TGTGCCAGCAGCCTTCGGACAGCCAACACTGAAGCTTTCTTT
abundance: NA; j_gene: TRBJ2-3; v_gene: TRBV7-2; d_gene: TRBD2; CDR3aa: CASSPWGLAVNTDTQYF; CDR3nt: TGTGCCAGCAGCCCGTGGGGACTAGCGGTTAACACAGATACGCAGTATTTT
abundance: once; j_gene: TRBJ1-2; v_gene: TRBV3-1/TRBV3-2; d_gene: NA; CDR3aa: CASSQDISGAYGYTF; CDR3nt: TGTGCCAGCAGCCAAGATATCTCAGGGGCCTATGGCTACACCTTC
abundance: NA; j_gene: TRBJ1-2; v_gene: TRBV2; d_gene: NA; CDR3aa: CASSELGGTYGYTF; CDR3nt: TGTGCCAGCAGTGAACTGGGGGGGACCTATGGCTACACCTTC
abundance: NA; j_gene: TRBJ1-4; v_gene: TRBV7-9; d_gene: NA; CDR3aa: CASSLAQGNEKLFF; CDR3nt: TGTGCCAGCAGCTTAGCACAGGGCAATGAAAAACTGTTTTTT
abundance: NA; j_gene: TRBJ2-3; v_gene: TRBV5-4; d_gene: TRBD2; CDR3aa: CASSLRRGAFTDTQYF; CDR3nt: TGTGCCAGCAGCTTGCGGCGGGGGGCTTTCACAGATACGCAGTATTTT
abundance: NA; j_gene: TRBJ1-1; v_gene: TRBV7-9; d_gene: NA; CDR3aa: CASLRGAEAFF; CDR3nt: TGTGCCAGCTTAAGGGGGGCTGAAGCTTTCTTT
abundance: NA; j_gene: TRBJ1-6; v_gene: TRBV19; d_gene: NA; CDR3aa: CASTILGLGNSPLHF; CDR3nt: TGTGCCAGTACAATTTTGGGGCTAGGAAATTCACCCCTCCACTTT
abundance: NA; j_gene: TRBJ1-6; v_gene: TRBV12-5; d_gene: NA; CDR3aa: CASGDYRGFSPLHF; CDR3nt: TGTGCTAGTGGTGATTACCGGGGATTTTCACCCCTCCACTTT
abundance: once; j_gene: TRBJ1-6; v_gene: TRBV28; d_gene: TRBD1; CDR3aa: CASSLDRTANNSPLHF; CDR3nt: TGTGCCAGCAGCTTGGACAGGACTGCTAATAATTCACCCCTCCACTTT
abundance: NA; j_gene: TRBJ2-3; v_gene: TRBV6-5; d_gene: TRBD1; CDR3aa: CASSPGQYTDTQYF; CDR3nt: TGTGCCAGCAGTCCGGGACAGTACACAGATACGCAGTATTTT
abundance: NA; j_gene: TRBJ2-2; v_gene: TRBV5-1; d_gene: NA; CDR3aa: CASSFGGRTAGELFF; CDR3nt: TGCGCCAGCAGCTTCGGGGGCAGGACAGCCGGGGAGCTGTTTTTT
abundance: few; j_gene: TRBJ2-2; v_gene: TRBV5-1; d_gene: TRBD2; CDR3aa: CASSLARGRTGELFF; CDR3nt: TGCGCCAGCAGCTTGGCGCGCGGGAGGACCGGGGAGCTGTTTTTT
abundance: NA; j_gene: TRBJ1-2; v_gene: TRBV30; d_gene: NA; CDR3aa: CAWSVLRVSGYTF; CDR3nt: TGTGCCTGGAGTGTACTCAGGGTATCAGGCTACACCTTC
abundance: NA; j_gene: TRBJ1-2; v_gene: TRBV2; d_gene: NA; CDR3aa: CASGGREGYGYTF; CDR3nt: TGTGCCAGCGGTGGACGGGAGGGCTATGGCTACACCTTC
abundance: NA; j_gene: TRBJ1-5; v_gene: TRBV18; d_gene: NA; CDR3aa: CASSTGGSQPQHF; CDR3nt: TGTGCCAGCTCAACGGGGGGCAGTCAGCCCCAGCATTTT
abundance: NA; j_gene: TRBJ1-2; v_gene: TRBV5-4; d_gene: TRBD1; CDR3aa: CASSSGGEDGYTF; CDR3nt: TGTGCCAGCAGCTCAGGGGGAGAAGATGGCTACACCTTC
abundance: NA; j_gene: TRBJ2-3; v_gene: TRBV19; d_gene: TRBD2; CDR3aa: CASSAGGGLNTQYF; CDR3nt: TGTGCCAGTAGTGCGGGCGGGGGATTAAATACGCAGTATTTT
abundance: once; j_gene: TRBJ1-1; v_gene: TRBV2; d_gene: TRBD1; CDR3aa: CASSATGQTNTEAFF; CDR3nt: TGTGCCAGCAGTGCCACGGGACAGACGAACACTGAAGCTTTCTTT
abundance: NA; j_gene: TRBJ1-5; v_gene: TRBV24-1; d_gene: NA; CDR3aa: CATSVHGNQPQHF; CDR3nt: TGTGCCACCAGTGTACACGGTAATCAGCCCCAGCATTTT
abundance: NA; j_gene: TRBJ1-2; v_gene: TRBV27; d_gene: NA; CDR3aa: CASRPGSNYGYTF; CDR3nt: TGTGCCAGCAGGCCGGGGTCTAACTATGGCTACACCTTC
abundance: once; j_gene: TRBJ1-5; v_gene: TRBV7-9; d_gene: TRBD1; CDR3aa: CASSRTGQGAIGPQHF; CDR3nt: TGTGCCAGCAGCCGGACGGGACAGGGGGCCATAGGGCCCCAGCATTTT
abundance: few; j_gene: TRBJ1-3; v_gene: TRBV19; d_gene: NA; CDR3aa: CASSNGLNSGNTIYF; CDR3nt: TGTGCCAGTAGCAACGGACTGAACTCTGGAAACACCATATATTTT
abundance: NA; j_gene: TRBJ2-1; v_gene: TRBV2; d_gene: NA; CDR3aa: CASKGGIASIDEQFF; CDR3nt: TGTGCCAGCAAAGGGGGAATAGCTAGTATCGATGAGCAGTTCTTC
abundance: NA; j_gene: TRBJ2-3; v_gene: TRBV5-1; d_gene: TRBD2; CDR3aa: CASSRTSGYSTDTQYF; CDR3nt: TGCGCCAGCAGCAGGACTAGCGGATATAGCACAGATACGCAGTATTTT
abundance: NA; j_gene: TRBJ2-7; v_gene: TRBV13; d_gene: NA; CDR3aa: CASSPDTSYEQYF; CDR3nt: TGTGCCAGCAGCCCCGACACGAGCTACGAGCAGTACTTC
abundance: NA; j_gene: TRBJ2-2; v_gene: TRBV11-3; d_gene: TRBD2; CDR3aa: CASSSRTSGGSNTGELFF; CDR3nt: TGTGCCAGCAGCTCCAGGACTAGCGGGGGATCGAACACCGGGGAGCTGTTTTTT
abundance: NA; j_gene: TRBJ1-1; v_gene: TRBV5-5; d_gene: NA; CDR3aa: CASSSRTAMNTEAFF; CDR3nt: TGTGCCAGCAGCTCAAGGACGGCTATGAACACTGAAGCTTTCTTT
abundance: NA; j_gene: TRBJ2-3; v_gene: TRBV5-1; d_gene: TRBD1; CDR3aa: CASSLGQGAGTDTQYF; CDR3nt: TGCGCCAGCAGCTTGGGACAGGGGGCTGGGACAGATACGCAGTATTTT
abundance: few; j_gene: TRBJ2-1; v_gene: TRBV27; d_gene: TRBD2; CDR3aa: CASSLLASGESSYNEQFF; CDR3nt: TGTGCCAGCAGTTTATTAGCTAGCGGGGAGAGCTCCTACAATGAGCAGTTCTTC
abundance: NA; j_gene: TRBJ2-1; v_gene: TRBV28; d_gene: TRBD1; CDR3aa: CASTLLQGQGGTRYNEQFF; CDR3nt: TGTGCCAGCACCCTTCTACAGGGGCAGGGTGGGACCCGGTACAATGAGCAGTTCTTC
abundance: NA; j_gene: TRBJ2-2; v_gene: TRBV7-2; d_gene: NA; CDR3aa: CASSLAVQTGELFF; CDR3nt: TGTGCCAGCAGCTTAGCGGTGCAAACCGGGGAGCTGTTTTTT
abundance: NA; j_gene: TRBJ1-5; v_gene: TRBV3-1/TRBV3-2; d_gene: NA; CDR3aa: CASSQDGGVGVEPQHF; CDR3nt: TGTGCCAGCAGCCAAGATGGAGGGGTTGGAGTGGAGCCCCAGCATTTT
abundance: few; j_gene: TRBJ2-2; v_gene: TRBV28; d_gene: NA; CDR3aa: CASSLSAGAGGELFF; CDR3nt: TGTGCCAGCAGTTTATCCGCAGGGGCGGGCGGGGAGCTGTTTTTT
abundance: few; j_gene: TRBJ2-5; v_gene: TRBV5-4; d_gene: TRBD1; CDR3aa: CASSQIGGGETQYF; CDR3nt: TGTGCCAGCAGCCAAATAGGGGGCGGTGAGACCCAGTACTTC
abundance: NA; j_gene: TRBJ1-2; v_gene: TRBV24-1; d_gene: NA; CDR3aa: CATSDPPSGYTF; CDR3nt: TGTGCCACCAGTGATCCCCCCAGTGGCTACACCTTC
abundance: NA; j_gene: TRBJ2-1; v_gene: TRBV2; d_gene: NA; CDR3aa: CASTESSYNEQFF; CDR3nt: TGTGCCAGCACAGAGAGCTCCTACAATGAGCAGTTCTTC
abundance: few; j_gene: TRBJ2-5; v_gene: TRBV14; d_gene: NA; CDR3aa: CASSASRRGRGPETQYF; CDR3nt: TGTGCCAGCAGCGCAAGTCGTAGGGGCCGGGGTCCAGAGACCCAGTACTTC
abundance: NA; j_gene: TRBJ1-1; v_gene: TRBV5-1; d_gene: NA; CDR3aa: CASSLAGRLGTEAFF; CDR3nt: TGCGCCAGCAGCTTGGCCGGGAGATTGGGCACTGAAGCTTTCTTT
abundance: NA; j_gene: TRBJ1-6; v_gene: TRBV12-3/TRBV12-4; d_gene: NA; CDR3aa: CASRRTENSPLHF; CDR3nt: TGTGCCAGCCGCCGGACGGAGAATTCACCCCTCCACTTT
abundance: NA; j_gene: TRBJ1-2; v_gene: TRBV10-2; d_gene: TRBD1; CDR3aa: CASRTGGDYGYTF; CDR3nt: TGCGCCAGCCGTACAGGGGGCGACTATGGCTACACCTTC
abundance: NA; j_gene: TRBJ1-1; v_gene: TRBV19; d_gene: NA; CDR3aa: CASSSPRDTVSTEAFF; CDR3nt: TGTGCCAGTAGTTCCCCCCGGGACACCGTCAGCACTGAAGCTTTCTTT
abundance: NA; j_gene: TRBJ1-4; v_gene: TRBV6-6; d_gene: TRBD1; CDR3aa: CASRGDSSRDEKLFF; CDR3nt: TGTGCCAGCAGAGGGGACAGTAGCCGAGACGAAAAACTGTTTTTT
abundance: NA; j_gene: TRBJ1-1; v_gene: TRBV9; d_gene: NA; CDR3aa: CASSVVEGMNTEAFF; CDR3nt: TGTGCCAGCAGCGTAGTGGAGGGGATGAACACTGAAGCTTTCTTT
abundance: NA; j_gene: TRBJ1-1; v_gene: TRBV6-2/TRBV6-3; d_gene: TRBD1; CDR3aa: CASSYPAGTGNTEAFF; CDR3nt: TGTGCCAGCAGTTACCCTGCCGGGACAGGCAACACTGAAGCTTTCTTT
abundance: NA; j_gene: TRBJ2-1; v_gene: TRBV24-1; d_gene: NA; CDR3aa: CATSDGSRHEQFF; CDR3nt: TGTGCCACCAGTGATGGTAGCCGACATGAGCAGTTCTTC
abundance: NA; j_gene: TRBJ1-1; v_gene: TRBV29-1; d_gene: NA; CDR3aa: CSVWRAETPLNTEAFF; CDR3nt: TGCAGCGTTTGGCGAGCAGAAACCCCTTTGAACACTGAAGCTTTCTTT
abundance: NA; j_gene: TRBJ2-7; v_gene: TRBV5-6; d_gene: TRBD1; CDR3aa: CASSFRGTGNYEQYF; CDR3nt: TGTGCCAGCAGCTTTAGGGGGACAGGGAACTACGAGCAGTACTTC
abundance: NA; j_gene: TRBJ2-2; v_gene: TRBV7-7; d_gene: NA; CDR3aa: CASSNLGGRSTGELFF; CDR3nt: TGTGCCAGCAGCAATCTCGGGGGGCGGAGCACCGGGGAGCTGTTTTTT
abundance: NA; j_gene: TRBJ2-1; v_gene: TRBV29-1; d_gene: NA; CDR3aa: CSVQLLPYNEQFF; CDR3nt: TGCAGCGTCCAATTGCTACCTTACAATGAGCAGTTCTTC
abundance: few; j_gene: TRBJ2-3; v_gene: TRBV19; d_gene: NA; CDR3aa: CASTPQGRRTQYF; CDR3nt: TGTGCCAGTACCCCCCAGGGGAGGAGGACGCAGTATTTT
abundance: NA; j_gene: TRBJ2-3; v_gene: TRBV6-4; d_gene: NA; CDR3aa: CASSDGPGTADTQYF; CDR3nt: TGTGCCAGCAGTGACGGACCGGGGACTGCAGATACGCAGTATTTT
abundance: once; j_gene: TRBJ1-4; v_gene: TRBV2; d_gene: TRBD1; CDR3aa: CASSEQGAQGEKLFF; CDR3nt: TGTGCCAGCAGCGAACAGGGGGCGCAAGGTGAAAAACTGTTTTTT
abundance: NA; j_gene: TRBJ2-2; v_gene: TRBV14; d_gene: TRBD2; CDR3aa: CASSYRGGATGELFF; CDR3nt: TGTGCCAGCAGCTACCGCGGGGGGGCCACCGGGGAGCTGTTTTTT
abundance: NA; j_gene: TRBJ1-5; v_gene: TRBV4-2; d_gene: TRBD1; CDR3aa: CASSQERSHRGGFPQHF; CDR3nt: TGTGCCAGCAGCCAAGAGCGGTCGCACAGGGGGGGATTTCCCCAGCATTTT
abundance: NA; j_gene: TRBJ1-2; v_gene: TRBV7-6; d_gene: NA; CDR3aa: CASSLLNSEGPYGYTF; CDR3nt: TGTGCCAGCAGCTTGCTGAACTCCGAGGGTCCCTATGGCTACACCTTC